The TCR beta chain described here comes from a study of T cell responses to AZD1222 COVID-19 vaccine. TCRdb keeps only in-frame clones here, not all; method: immunoSEQ multiplex PCR. The data contain about 150,000 clones, 80% to 95% of them singletons. The CDR3 consists of 14 residues. Deletions cut 8 bases from V and 1 base from J, with 13 bases between. Germline V CDR1 and CDR2: SNHLY, FYNNEI. This sequence was found in an adult who received the AZD1222 COVID-19 vaccine. The sample in question was peripheral blood, obtained 28 days after the second AZD1222 dose. The chain couples TRBV2 to TRBJ2-3, with D perhaps TRBD1 or TRBD2 (5 bases each). The CDR3 coding sequence is TGTGCCAGCTCTGGGACCTTCCGCACAGATACGCAGTATTTT. The encoded protein is CASSGTFRTDTQYF.